One and the same sample provided the 30 T cell receptor beta chains below, sequenced in a study of cytomegalovirus exposure and HLA in healthy donors (dated by TCRdb to 2016 to 2017). Libraries were prepared through the immunoSEQ multiplex PCR assay. For the multiplex PCR, a mixture combining 60 forward primers for TCR Vbeta segments and 13 reverse primers for TCR Jbeta segments was used. Drawn from immuneACCESS, this table holds only the in-frame rearrangements with V and J called that TCRdb kept. Clones are partly lost; checked studies trace under half to an unresolved V gene and leave the rest unexplained. This sample's clone table shows around 70,000 clones. The ten largest clonotypes hold 4.5% to 6% of the sample. Sequencing input: PBMCs. The receptor set was obtained from a man aged 40-49 years in good health and CMV-seronegative.

This chain uses TRBV11-3 with TRBJ2-5, with 8 bases identical to TRBD1. The CDR3 extends over 15 amino acids. Germline assignment: CDR1 SGHNT and CDR2 YENEEA. J was trimmed by 5 bases and V by 1 base; bases with no gene match: 6. The CDR3 region has the DNA TGTGCCAGCAGCTTAGGAGGACAGGGTGGGGAGACCCAGTACTTC. It is translated as CASSLGGQGGETQYF. Supplemented by reference TRBV11-3 and TRBJ2-5, the full variable domain reads EAGVVQSPRYKIIEKKQPVAFWCNPISGHNTLYWYLQNLGQGPELLIRYENEEAVDDSQLPKDRFSAERLKGVDSTLKIQPAELGDSAVYLCASSLGGQGGETQYFGPGTRLLVL.

The chain carries TRBV11-2 and TRBJ2-1; TRBD2 matches at 7 bases. Unmatched junction bases numbered 3, after V lost 1 base and J lost 6 bases. Germline V gives CDR1 SGHAT, CDR2 FQNNGV. The CDR3 loop spans 14 amino acids. CDR3 loop: CASSLAGRANEQFF. As DNA, the CDR3 is TGTGCCAGCAGCTTAGCGGGGAGGGCCAATGAGCAGTTCTTC.

The genes are TRBV10-1 and TRBJ2-2; 8 nucleotides match TRBD2. CDR1 and CDR2 from the germline V gene are WNHNN and SYGVQD (reference sequence). V dropped 10 bases and J dropped 0; count of bases not matched to a gene: 10. This CDR3 region has 16 residues. CDR3 coding DNA: TGCGCCACCCAAAGCGGGAGTAACGCGAACACCGGGGAGCTGTTTTTT. This codes for CATQSGSNANTGELFF.

The V gene is TRBV7-9, the J gene TRBJ2-7, with 10 positions matching TRBD1. V trimming: 4 bases; J trimming: 8 bases; junction bases outside the gene matches: 5. This CDR3 has 13 residues. Germline assignment: CDR1 SEHNR and CDR2 FQNEAQ (reference sequence). CDR3 coding DNA: TGTGCCAGCAGCTCCGGGACAGGGGCCAAGCAGTACTTC. Encoded protein: CASSSGTGAKQYF.

The chain links TRBV4-3 to TRBJ2-3, with 7 nucleotides matching TRBD2. Germline trimming cut 6 bases from V and 3 bases from J; bases unmatched to any gene: 9. CDR3 length equals 15 residues. CDR1 and CDR2 from the germline V gene are LGHNA and YSLEER. DNA of the CDR3: TGCGCCAGCAGTCTAAGCGGGGAGACGACAGATACGCAGTATTTT. Translation: CASSLSGETTDTQYF.

The chain is built from TRBV5-4 and TRBJ1-2; D call uncertain. The germline V gene encodes CDR1 SGHNT and CDR2 YYREEE (reference sequence). The CDR3 loop spans 16 amino acids. The V end lost 0 bases, the J end lost 5 bases, and 17 bases lay between the germline ends. CDR3 region: CASSLGRAAGGYGYTF. For the CDR3, the DNA is TGTGCCAGCAGCTTGGGACGGGCGGCTGGAGGTTATGGCTACACCTTC.

The gene calls are TRBV29-1 and TRBJ2-1; TRBD1 agrees at 7 bases. From germline, CDR1 is SQVTM and CDR2 ANQGSEA. J gave up 7 bases and V 6 bases, and 6 bases lay outside the gene matches. There are 12 residues in the CDR3. The CDR3 region is CSVGQLGNEQFF. DNA of the CDR3: TGCAGCGTGGGACAGTTAGGGAATGAGCAGTTCTTC.

This rearrangement joins TRBV6-5 to TRBJ1-5, with TRBD1 matching 9 bases. Germline V gene sequence: CDR1 MNHEY, CDR2 SVGAGI. The trim removed 6 bases at V and 7 bases at J, leaving 10 bases unmatched. The CDR3 has 15 residues. The DNA for the CDR3 is TGTGCCAGCAGCTTAAAGGGACAGGGTGGCCAGCCCCAGCATTTT. Its protein is CASSLKGQGGQPQHF.

On this clone: In the same sample, other DNA sequences code for this CDR3. This chain links TRBV20-1 with TRBJ2-7, with D hard to call. This CDR3 is 11 amino acids long. In germline, CDR1 is DFQATT, CDR2 SNEGSKA (reference sequence). V was clipped by 6 bases and J by 3 bases, with 9 bases between them. The chain's CDR3 is CSARHGYEQYF. CDR3 DNA sequence: TGCAGTGCGAGACACGGCTACGAGCAGTACTTC.

The rearrangement uses TRBV5-1 and TRBJ2-5, with 10 bases matching TRBD2. CDR1 is SGHRS, CDR2 YFSETQ, per germline. The CDR3 sequence is 15 residues long. With V trimmed by 4 bases and J by 3 bases, 6 bases remained unmatched. CDR3 in DNA: TGCGCCAGCAGCGACTCCGGGACTAGCGAAGAGACCCAGTACTTC. It codes for CASSDSGTSEETQYF.

The rearrangement joins TRBV10-3 to TRBJ2-3; D remains unclear. Trimming left V 11 bases short and J 1 base short, with 13 bases between. Germline lookup yields CDR1 ENHRY and CDR2 SYGVKD. This CDR3 has 13 amino acids. The CDR3 loop is CAVRLGGTDTQYF. CDR3 sequence (DNA): TGTGCCGTTAGGCTCGGAGGCACAGATACGCAGTATTTT.

CDR3 loop: CASSLGQGHDEQFF. In DNA, the CDR3 is TGCGCCAGCAGCTTGGGTCAGGGGCACGATGAGCAGTTCTTC. V gene TRBV5-1 combines with J gene TRBJ2-1; tentatively, D is TRBD1 (6 bases). The V and J ends lost 0 bases and 8 bases respectively, with 12 bases between them. CDR1 is SGHRS, CDR2 YFSETQ, per germline. CDR3 length equals 14 residues.

The chain employs TRBV6-1 and TRBJ1-3; D is possibly TRBD1 (5 bases). Trimming took 2 bases from V and 0 from J, leaving 11 bases between them. Germline CDR1 MNHNS, CDR2 SASEGT. This CDR3 spans 16 amino acids. The CDR3: CASSELGPSSGNTIYF. DNA of the CDR3: TGTGCCAGCAGTGAACTGGGGCCGAGCTCTGGAAACACCATATATTTT.

This rearrangement joins TRBV6-5 to TRBJ2-2; D call uncertain. Trimming pared 1 base from V and 6 bases from J, leaving 3 bases between. Per the germline V gene, CDR1 is MNHEY and CDR2 is SVGAGI. There are 12 residues in the CDR3. The CDR3 reads CASSYFSGELFF. The CDR3 region has the DNA TGTGCCAGCAGTTACTTCTCCGGGGAGCTGTTTTTT.

This chain joins TRBV5-8 and TRBJ2-2, with TRBD2 matching over 12 bases. The CDR3 sequence is 16 residues long. Per germline, CDR1 SGHTS and CDR2 YDEGEE. V shed 4 bases, J shed 0 bases, and the junction held 1 base outside the gene matches. The CDR3: CASSRTSGANTGELFF. The DNA for the CDR3 is TGTGCCAGCAGCCGGACTAGCGGGGCGAACACCGGGGAGCTGTTTTTT.

On this clone: At one boundary the junction diverges from the germline segment, which might be a read error. The V gene is TRBV2, the J gene TRBJ2-7, with 7 bases matching TRBD2. This CDR3 comprises 12 residues. Per germline, CDR1 SNHLY and CDR2 FYNNEI. In DNA form, the CDR3 reads TGTGCCAGCAGTGAGGGAGGGGACGAGCGGTACTTC. Encoded protein: CASSEGGDERYF.

The V gene is TRBV29-1, the J gene TRBJ2-7, with D unclear. Germline CDR1 SQVTM, CDR2 ANQGSEA. Trimming removed 7 bases at V and 7 bases at J, with 20 bases between. The CDR3 extends over 13 amino acids. The CDR3 loop reads CSAKLSNGFEQYF. CDR3 coding DNA: TGCAGCGCGAAACTTTCGAATGGTTTTGAGCAGTACTTC.

This chain links TRBV9 with TRBJ1-2; tentative D call: TRBD1 (6 bases). The CDR3 consists of 15 residues. The germline V gene has CDR1 SGDLS and CDR2 YYNGEE. V was trimmed by 1 base and J by 10 bases, leaving 20 bases between them. CDR3 DNA sequence: TGTGCCAGCAGCGTAAGCCCAGGGGCTCTCGGTGACTACACCTTC. Protein sequence: CASSVSPGALGDYTF.

This rearrangement joins TRBV5-6 to TRBJ1-2; a possible D gene is TRBD1 (6 bases). This CDR3 is built from 13 residues. The V and J ends lost 2 bases and 10 bases respectively, with 15 bases between them. Germline CDR1 SGHDT, CDR2 YYEEEE. The chain's CDR3 is CASSLAGALFYTF. The CDR3 region has the DNA TGTGCCAGCAGCTTAGCAGGGGCATTGTTCTACACCTTC.

V gene TRBV20-1 combines with J gene TRBJ1-1; no clear D. Germline V gene data show CDR1 as DFQATT and CDR2 as SNEGSKA (reference sequence). This CDR3 is built from 11 residues. Trimming took 6 bases from V and 1 from J, leaving 6 bases between them. The CDR3 nucleotides are TGCAGTGCAAGCGGGAACACTGAAGCTTTCTTT. It translates to CSASGNTEAFF.

V is TRBV5-4 and J is TRBJ2-2; TRBD2 matches at 9 bases. With V trimmed by 4 bases and J by 4 bases, 8 bases remained unmatched. Germline values: CDR1 SGHNT, CDR2 YYREEE (reference sequence). The CDR3 length is 16 residues. The CDR3 DNA sequence: TGTGCCAGCAGCGTACGACTAGCGGCTCCCACCGGGGAGCTGTTTTTT. Protein: CASSVRLAAPTGELFF.

The chain recombines TRBV7-9 with TRBJ2-7; 8 bases map to TRBD2. V lost 4 bases to trimming and J lost 2 bases; unmatched junction nucleotides: 10. CDR3 size: 16 residues. Germline V gives CDR1 SEHNR, CDR2 FQNEAQ (reference sequence). The CDR3, as DNA: TGTGCCAGCAGCTCGACGGGGGGGCGGAGGGCCTACGAGCAGTACTTC. This translates into CASSSTGGRRAYEQYF. The full variable domain, with the rest looked up from reference TRBV7-9 and TRBJ2-7, is DTGVSQNPRHKITKRGQNVTFRCDPISEHNRLYWYRQTLGQGPEFLTYFQNEAQLEKSRLLSDRFSAERPKGSFSTLEIQRTEQGDSAMYLCASSSTGGRRAYEQYFGPGTRLTVT.

The chain links TRBV5-1 to TRBJ1-2; D ambiguous. Trimming removed 2 bases at V and 1 base at J, with 6 bases between. The length of the CDR3 is 13 residues. Germline V gene lookup returns CDR1 SGHRS and CDR2 YFSETQ. Here the CDR3 reads CASSFERNYGYTF. CDR3 DNA sequence: TGCGCCAGCAGCTTTGAGCGTAACTATGGCTACACCTTC.

V gene TRBV5-1 combines with J gene TRBJ1-1, with D perhaps matching TRBD1 (6 bases). Looked up from germline, CDR1 is SGHRS and CDR2 is YFSETQ. The germline V and J ends were trimmed by 4 bases and 12 bases, with 19 bases remaining between them. This CDR3 comprises 13 residues. Here the CDR3 reads CASSPSESGATFF. In DNA form, the CDR3 reads TGCGCCAGCAGCCCCTCCGAGTCAGGGGCAACTTTCTTT.

V is TRBV5-1 and J is TRBJ2-2, with a possible D match to TRBD2 (5 bases). The CDR3 loop spans 15 amino acids. Trimming shortened V by 4 bases and J by 7 bases, and 17 bases separated the two germline ends. Germline V gene data show CDR1 as SGHRS and CDR2 as YFSETQ. The DNA of the CDR3 is TGCGCCAGCAGCGGCGGAGCAGACGGGGTCGGGGAGCTGTTTTTT. Protein product: CASSGGADGVGELFF.

CDR3 DNA sequence: TGTGCCAGCATGAACAACGGACAGGGGGCTCAGCCCCAGCATTTT. It specifies CASMNNGQGAQPQHF. V and J are TRBV2 and TRBJ1-5, with 11 bases aligning to TRBD1. Looked up from germline, CDR1 is SNHLY and CDR2 is FYNNEI. The V and J ends lost 7 bases and 6 bases, in that order; junction bases with no gene match: 8. CDR3 length equals 15 residues.

The rearrangement links TRBV5-1 to TRBJ2-3; D is perhaps TRBD1 (6 bases). The CDR3 runs to 15 residues. Per the germline V gene, CDR1 is SGHRS and CDR2 is YFSETQ. V was pared by 3 bases and J by 0 bases, with 11 bases between. The CDR3 here is CASSSTGMSTDTQYF. Written as DNA, the CDR3 is TGCGCCAGCAGCTCGACAGGTATGAGCACAGATACGCAGTATTTT.

The CDR3 reads CASRIRGTNTEAFF. The DNA of the CDR3 is TGTGCCAGCAGGATAAGGGGCACGAACACTGAAGCTTTCTTT. V and J are TRBV2 and TRBJ1-1, with D maybe TRBD1 (5 bases). CDR1 SNHLY and CDR2 FYNNEI come from the germline V gene. Trimming took off 6 bases at V and 1 base at J, with 12 bases between the two ends. CDR3 length: 14 residues.

The V and J genes are TRBV30 and TRBJ2-1; 9 nucleotides align to TRBD1. The germline V gene has CDR1 GTSNPN and CDR2 SVGIG (reference sequence). This CDR3 contains 14 residues. V trimming: 4 bases; J trimming: 3 bases; junction bases outside the gene matches: 4. The CDR3 reads CAWKRQGGYNEQFF. CDR3 bases: TGTGCCTGGAAACGACAGGGGGGCTACAATGAGCAGTTCTTC.

The J gene is TRBJ2-2, the V gene TRBV7-6; perhaps TRBD2 as D (6 bases). Germline values: CDR1 SGHVS, CDR2 FNYEAQ. Trimming left V 7 bases short and J 4 bases short, with 16 bases between. The CDR3 is 15 residues long. The CDR3 coding sequence is TGTGCCAGCACTAGGGCGGGGCAGGGCACCGGGGAGCTGTTTTTT. Translation gives CASTRAGQGTGELFF. The full variable domain, its missing parts supplied by reference TRBV7-6 and TRBJ2-2, is GAGVSQSPRYKVTKRGQDVALRCDPISGHVSLYWYRQALGQGPEFLTYFNYEAQQDKSGLPNDRFSAERPEGSISTLTIQRTEQRDSAMYRCASTRAGQGTGELFFGEGSRLTVL.